This T cell receptor beta chain was recovered during a study of brain T cells in children with intractable seizures (dated by TCRdb to about 2021). At the level of the whole study: Resected brain tissue from 45 to 60 pediatric epilepsy surgery cases was first screened for immune gene transcripts using a NanoString immunology panel. Among the roughly twelve selected surgery cases, eight also had pre-surgery blood sequenced, leaving four with brain tissue only. Here is what the overall study found, with its caveats: Because sequencing depth was different between pre-surgery and post-surgery blood, clones absent from the pre-surgery sample may reflect undersampling. The patients' HCMV serostatus was not known, and viral specificity was inferred solely from CDR3 sequence similarity.

With regard to this clone: No antigen is known for it. No much larger clonotype is one base removed from it; base qualities were not supplied.

The time point tag for this specimen amounts to: blood from clinic visit 5 months post-surgery; TSC patient then seizure free. The surgery cases that showed the highest brain T cell transcript signatures were chosen for TCR beta chain sequencing of brain tissue, and of blood when it was available. Before surgery, patients had received at least one anti-epileptic drug. TCR-sequenced patients were children with drug-resistant epilepsy due to tuberous sclerosis complex, focal cortical dysplasia, Rasmussen encephalitis or hemimegalencephaly. Bulk genomic DNA was isolated from unsorted brain tissue and whole blood using the Monarch genomic DNA purification kit. The immunoSEQ assay was applied to genomic DNA to generate the TCR beta chain sequences. Under the source paper's analysis protocol: CDR3 sequences not starting with the conserved framework cysteine at position 104 were manually removed. To get clonality, the normalized Shannon's Diversity Index was subtracted from one, giving values from 0 (maximal diversity) to 1 (oligoclonal). Chi-squared comparison-of-proportions tests were used to check whether the frequency of the same CDR3 differed between samples, for example brain versus blood. Public clonotypes were identified by searching immuneACCESS, and similarity to known antiviral clonotypes was assessed with the VDJdb browser. TCRdb stores this immuneACCESS table with in-frame sequences only. Part of the clones is absent; in the studies checked, under half of the shortfall reflects unresolved V genes, and no reason is known for the rest. V, J and clone size are those of that table, while D and trimming were read from the DNA. Present in this sample are about 320,000 clones, 85% to 95% of which were seen just once. Approximately 5% of the sample comes from the top ten.

The specimen was peripheral blood, collected less than 6 months after surgery. This receptor was taken from a boy under two years old with tuberous sclerosis and intractable seizures.

In nucleotides, the sequence is TGCGCCAGCAGACCAACCCTAGCAGTGGGAGAGACCCAGTACTTC. The translation is CASRPTLAVGETQYF. The chain employs TRBV5-1 and TRBJ2-5; the D region possibly corresponds to TRBD2 (5 bases align). The CDR3 measures 15 amino acids from cysteine to phenylalanine. Solely the CDR3 DNA is kept, with 45 bases framed from the first base. V lost 5 bases and J lost 4 bases; the stretch between them is 18 bases long. The germline V gene yields SGHRS for CDR1 and YFSETQ for CDR2.